A selection of T cell receptor beta chains follows, all from one sample in a study of CD8+ T cells in alopecia areata. Using immunoSEQ multiplex PCR, the repertoire was profiled, and TCRdb retains in-frame clones only, with some absent. The sample yields 150,000 to 200,000 clones, 65% seen once. Sequences were derived from CD4+ T cells sorted from blood, sampled at week 4, from a patient treated with tofacitinib. These TCRs come from a human donor with alopecia areata. CDR3s include the opening cysteine and the closing phenylalanine or tryptophan. Clone size is stated in some rows and not others, as once, few, many or a class when expanded.

>TRBV21-1|TRBJ2-2|-
CATPWRLFRELFF
>TRBV9|TRBJ1-1|-
CASSPRTGPNTEAFF
>TRBV19|TRBJ2-2|few
CATQVLGLPSGRTNTGELFF
>TRBV7-7|TRBJ2-7|-
CASSPPGRDEQYF
>TRBV29-1|TRBJ2-3|-
CSGGERGPDTQYF
>TRBV30|TRBJ1-1|-
CAWVGQGDTEAFF
>TRBV9|TRBJ1-1|-
CASSLMNTEAFF
>TRBV30|TRBJ1-2|-
CAWSVRADYGYTF
>TRBV7-9|TRBJ1-4|-
CASSPLDRTNEKLFF
>TRBV7-9|TRBJ1-2|-
CASSLVPGYGYTF
>TRBV7-9|TRBJ1-6|-
CASSLGNSNSPLHF
>TRBV5-4|TRBJ2-3|-
CASSYSGADTDTQYF
>TRBV7-2|TRBJ2-5|-
CASSSQGTSQETQYF
>TRBV7-9|TRBJ1-3|-
CASSLTGHGNTIYF
>TRBV6-1|TRBJ1-4|-
CASSATSRRTGGEKLFF
>TRBV30|TRBJ2-5|-
CAWSVWRGRSGETQYF
>TRBV30|TRBJ2-6|-
CARKTGEAGANVLTF
>TRBV6-6|TRBJ2-3|-
CASRRQAYSTDTQYF
>TRBV2|TRBJ2-2|-
CASSEARQAGELFF
>TRBV7-2|TRBJ2-7|-
CASPWSPWGSYEQYF
>TRBV30|TRBJ1-2|-
CAWSVSRLRGVYGYTF
>TRBV6-5|TRBJ2-7|-
CASSRQGGLYEQYF
>TRBV6-5|TRBJ1-2|-
CASSNQGSRYGYTF
>TRBV2|TRBJ2-2|-
CASSDEGSGELFF
>TRBV5-1|TRBJ1-1|few
CASSPERGNTEAFF
>TRBV20-1|TRBJ1-1|-
CSAVRLEAFF
>TRBV6-6|TRBJ2-7|few
CASSDKLVTYEQYF
>TRBV30|TRBJ1-1|-
CAWSVPLRTGSEAFF
>TRBV5-6|TRBJ1-2|-
CASSPWIFRLVSNYGYTF
>TRBV29-1|TRBJ2-3|-
CSVVWWGGSDTQYF
>TRBV14|TRBJ1-1|few
CASSQGLGGEAFF
>TRBV4-2|TRBJ2-2|-
CASRSDRRGAGELFF
>TRBV27|TRBJ2-4|-
CASSSTGGGPFLAKNIQYF
>TRBV4-1|TRBJ1-2|-
CASSWRSAPGTGGKGYTF
>TRBV4-1|TRBJ2-5|once
CASSQGSTMGTQYF
>TRBV29-1|TRBJ2-4|-
CSVEQGGNIQYF
>TRBV29-1|TRBJ2-7|-
CSGGQDYEQYF
>TRBV29-1|TRBJ2-7|-
CSARDSYYEQYF
>TRBV29-1|TRBJ2-7|-
CSVSGVYIEQYF
>TRBV10-3|TRBJ1-1|-
CAISESNAKRNTEAFF
>TRBV30|TRBJ2-2|few
CAWSAGRSEELFF
>TRBV29-1|TRBJ2-2|few
CSVGQGSTGELFF
>TRBV6-5|TRBJ2-7|-
CASSYLTGKLNEQYF
>TRBV30|TRBJ1-1|-
CAWSRGSTEAFF
>TRBV5-1|TRBJ2-1|-
CASSLGGTSVGEQFF
>TRBV5-1|TRBJ1-2|-
CASSQPGRINYGYTF
>TRBV6-5|TRBJ2-3|once
CASSYVAGGADTQYF
>TRBV30|TRBJ2-7|-
CAWSVLGINEQYF
>TRBV30|TRBJ2-7|-
CACRQGWNEQYF
>TRBV29-1|TRBJ2-2|-
CSGGQGYTGELFF
>TRBV9|TRBJ1-3|few
CASSGNLSPGNTIYF
>TRBV30|TRBJ2-3|-
CAWDATLTHTQYF
>TRBV4-1|TRBJ2-1|-
CASSQDGRSSYNEQFF
>TRBV7-9|TRBJ1-2|-
CASSLVADGTYGYTF